This T cell receptor beta chain was captured in a study of shared clonotypes between healthy human individuals. Naive CD8 cells, CD45RO-negative and positively selected for CCR7, excluded terminally differentiated effector memory CD45RA+ cells. The germline V gene encodes CDR1 MDHEN and CDR2 SYDVKM. V dropped 5 bases and J dropped 0 bases, with 16 bases sitting between them. This CDR3 spans 16 amino acids. Method: immunoSEQ multiplex PCR; TCRdb's copy keeps in-frame clones and lacks some. The sample holds 1.5 million to 2.5 million clones, just under 95% seen once. V usage is TRBV28 and J usage is TRBJ1-2; D gene uncertain. Sequencing input: naive CD8+ T cells sorted from blood. The source is a man aged 18-30 years in good health. The CDR3 DNA reads as TGTGCCAGCAGTCTAAAAATGGGCATCTCTAACTATGGCTACACCTTC. Its protein is CASSLKMGISNYGYTF.